Shown below are 24 T cell receptor beta chains from a single sample sequenced in a study of T cells expressing NK-cell markers. Reanalyzing the 5' RACE reads, TCRdb keeps one entry per CDR3 protein, without DNA. The specimen's table records a few hundred thousand distinct CDR3 sequences. Sequencing was carried out using blood T cells: a sorted CD56 or NKG2C T cell subset, CD4+ or CD8+ T cells, or bulk PBMC T cells (not recorded which). The origin of the receptors is a man aged 18-69 years in good health.

This chain links TRBV27 with TRBJ2-7; TCRdb names TRBD1, which stays unverified in the absence of DNA. The CDR3 totals 15 residues. CDR1 is MNHEY, CDR2 SMNVEV, per germline (reference sequence). The CDR3 protein is CASSYRWGQGYEQYF.

The V gene is TRBV7-9, the J gene TRBJ2-1; the D gene TCRdb calls, TRBD1, cannot be checked with no DNA. Germline V CDR1 and CDR2: SEHNR, FQNEAQ (reference sequence). This CDR3 has 15 residues. The CDR3 loop is CASSPSGALANEQFF.

This chain links TRBV2 with TRBJ2-2; TCRdb's assignment of TRBD1 cannot be checked, as there is no DNA. Germline CDR1 reads SNHLY; CDR2 reads FYNNEI. CDR3 length equals 15 residues. CDR3 in amino acids: CASRPRGGEPGELFF.

The chain recombines TRBV28 with TRBJ2-2; checking the TCRdb D call of TRBD2 is not possible without DNA. The germline gives CDR1 MDHEN, CDR2 SYDVKM. CDR3 size: 15 residues. CDR3 residues: CASVSAGTRAGELFF.

CDR3 amino acids: CASSPRTGGPRELFF. V usage is TRBV5-1 and J usage is TRBJ2-2; as DNA is missing, the TRBD1 call by TCRdb cannot be tested. The CDR3 consists of 15 residues. Germline values: CDR1 SGHRS, CDR2 YFSETQ.

V usage is TRBV28 and J usage is TRBJ2-3; TCRdb indicates TRBD2, and absent DNA this call remains unverified. Germline loops: CDR1 MDHEN, CDR2 SYDVKM. There are 16 residues in the CDR3. CDR3 sequence reads: CASSSARAGGGDTQYF.

V is TRBV7-3 and J is TRBJ2-2; the D call of TRBD2 rests on TCRdb alone, since no DNA is present to check it. The CDR3 spans 16 residues. Per germline, CDR1 SGHTA and CDR2 FQGTGA. This CDR3 reads CASSMSLAGGTGELFF.

V gene TRBV27 combines with J gene TRBJ2-2; TCRdb calls TRBD1, which cannot be checked without DNA. The length of the CDR3 is 16 residues. Germline V gene lookup returns CDR1 MNHEY and CDR2 SMNVEV (reference sequence). The CDR3: CASSPRGNPNTGELFF.

This CDR3 reads CASIKRPGGIPEAFF. The V and J genes are TRBV6-5 and TRBJ1-1; the D call of TRBD1 rests on TCRdb alone, since no DNA is present to check it. Germline assignment: CDR1 MNHEY and CDR2 SVGAGI. The CDR3 runs 15 residues.

The genes are TRBV4-2 and TRBJ2-1; TCRdb picks TRBD2, but there is no DNA to check that call. The germline CDR1 and CDR2 sequences are LGHNA and YNFKEQ. The CDR3 has 17 residues. The CDR3 sequence is CASSQVQGGGAYNEQFF.

The CDR3 reads CASSIGLAGAQYF. The chain combines TRBV7-2 with TRBJ2-5; TCRdb selects TRBD2, and the lack of DNA leaves this call unchecked. Per the germline V gene, CDR1 is SGHTA and CDR2 is FQGNSA. The CDR3 sequence is 13 residues long.

The chain joins TRBV6-1 to TRBJ2-3; as DNA is missing, the TRBD1 call by TCRdb cannot be tested. Germline CDR1 MNHNS, CDR2 SASEGT. There are 15 residues in the CDR3. The chain's CDR3 is CASSESPGRPDTQYF.

The chain employs TRBV2 and TRBJ1-2; TCRdb proposes TRBD1, but this gene call is untestable without DNA. Germline-derived CDR1 and CDR2 are SNHLY and FYNNEI. The CDR3 spans 13 residues. CDR3 protein: CASSDQGQYGYTF.

The rearrangement uses TRBV28 and TRBJ1-1. The CDR3 runs to 15 residues. Germline V gene data show CDR1 as MDHEN and CDR2 as SYDVKM. CDR3 sequence: CASSSLEGLLTEAFF.

V gene TRBV6-1 combines with J gene TRBJ2-2; TCRdb gives TRBD1 as the D gene, but with no DNA this cannot be confirmed. From germline, CDR1 is MNHNS and CDR2 SASEGT. This CDR3 region has 17 residues. CDR3: CASSKPLVQGATGELFF.

This chain's CDR3 is CASSSIRGGRNNEQFF. The chain employs TRBV7-9 and TRBJ2-1; without DNA, the TCRdb call of TRBD2 cannot be checked. The CDR3 sequence is 16 residues long. Germline V lookup: CDR1 SEHNR, CDR2 FQNEAQ (reference sequence).

V and J are TRBV20-1 and TRBJ2-7; there is no DNA to check the TCRdb D call of TRBD2. The CDR3 has 15 amino acids. The germline V gene encodes CDR1 DFQATT and CDR2 SNEGSKA (reference sequence). The CDR3 loop reads CSARGRGSGGYEQYF.

This chain uses TRBV12-3 or TRBV12-4 with TRBJ1-1. This CDR3 is built from 16 residues. The CDR3 loop reads CASSFGRAVWITEAFF.

The V call is TRBV6-1, the J call TRBJ2-5; TCRdb's D gene call, TRBD1, goes unchecked for lack of DNA. Germline V gene sequence: CDR1 MNHNS, CDR2 SASEGT. The CDR3 spans 15 residues. This chain's CDR3 is CASSAQGTGPQTQYF.

The CDR3 sequence: CAWSAQAFQETQYF. The chain joins TRBV30 to TRBJ2-5. The CDR3 has 14 residues. Per germline, CDR1 GTSNPN and CDR2 SVGIG (reference sequence).

The chain is built from TRBV2 and TRBJ1-1. The germline gives CDR1 SNHLY, CDR2 FYNNEI. The CDR3 extends over 13 amino acids. CDR3 region: CASSEDASGRTFF. Full variable domain (rest looked up from reference TRBV2 and TRBJ1-1): EPEVTQTPSHQVTQMGQEVILRCVPISNHLYFYWYRQILGQKVEFLVSFYNNEISEKSEIFDDQFSVERPDGSNFTLKIRSTKLEDSAMYFCASSEDASGRTFFGQGTRLTVV.

The chain links TRBV29-1 to TRBJ1-2; TCRdb gives TRBD1 as the D gene, but with no DNA this cannot be confirmed. The CDR3 has 13 amino acids. From germline, CDR1 is SQVTM and CDR2 ANQGSEA. CDR3 sequence: CSVSGGGIGGYTF.

CDR3 protein: CASSLEGAQSHGYTF. This chain joins TRBV12-3 or TRBV12-4 and TRBJ1-2. This CDR3 has 15 amino acids.

The genes are TRBV20-1 and TRBJ2-1; without DNA, the TCRdb call of TRBD2 cannot be checked. The CDR3 consists of 16 residues. Germline lookup yields CDR1 DFQATT and CDR2 SNEGSKA (reference sequence). CDR3 amino acids: CSARAPLGIAGGEQFF.